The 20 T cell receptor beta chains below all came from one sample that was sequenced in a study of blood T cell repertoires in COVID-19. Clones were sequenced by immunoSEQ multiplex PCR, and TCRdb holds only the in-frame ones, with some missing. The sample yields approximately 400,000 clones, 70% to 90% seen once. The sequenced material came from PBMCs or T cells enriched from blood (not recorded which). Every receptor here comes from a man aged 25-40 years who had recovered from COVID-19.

This CDR3 is CASSRGWSEQYF. CDR3 DNA: TGTGCCAGCAGCCGCGGTTGGAGCGAGCAGTACTTC. The J gene is TRBJ2-7, the V gene TRBV14; D is unclear. The CDR3 has 12 amino acids. Trimming shortened V by 4 bases and J by 6 bases, and 10 bases separated the two germline ends. Looked up from germline, CDR1 is SGHDN and CDR2 is FVKESK.

DNA for the CDR3: TGCGCCAGCGGCCCTAGCGGGGGGTTTTACAATGAGCAGTTCTTC. Encoded protein: CASGPSGGFYNEQFF. This rearrangement joins TRBV5-1 to TRBJ2-1; TRBD2 matches 11 bases. From germline, CDR1 is SGHRS and CDR2 YFSETQ. This CDR3 spans 15 amino acids. Trimming took 7 bases from V and 4 from J; bases not matched to a gene: 7.

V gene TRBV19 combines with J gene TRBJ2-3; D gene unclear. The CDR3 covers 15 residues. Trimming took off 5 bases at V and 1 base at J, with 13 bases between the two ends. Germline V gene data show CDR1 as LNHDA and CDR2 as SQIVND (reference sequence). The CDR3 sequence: CASSFASLGTDTQYF. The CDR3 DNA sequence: TGTGCCAGTAGTTTTGCCAGTCTTGGCACAGATACGCAGTATTTT.

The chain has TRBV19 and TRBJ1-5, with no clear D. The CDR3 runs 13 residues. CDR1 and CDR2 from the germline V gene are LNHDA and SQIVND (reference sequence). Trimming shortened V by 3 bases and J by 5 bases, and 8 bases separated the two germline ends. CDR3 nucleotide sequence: TGTGCCAGTAGTATTGAGGGCGATCAGCCCCAGCATTTT. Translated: CASSIEGDQPQHF.

In DNA form, the CDR3 reads TGTGCCAGTAGTATCCCAGGGCTAGAACAGCCCCAGCATTTT. Translation gives CASSIPGLEQPQHF. The V and J genes are TRBV19 and TRBJ1-5; the D gene is possibly TRBD1 (5 bases). This CDR3 contains 14 residues. V was trimmed by 3 bases and J by 7 bases, leaving 13 bases between them. Germline V gene sequence: CDR1 LNHDA, CDR2 SQIVND (reference sequence).

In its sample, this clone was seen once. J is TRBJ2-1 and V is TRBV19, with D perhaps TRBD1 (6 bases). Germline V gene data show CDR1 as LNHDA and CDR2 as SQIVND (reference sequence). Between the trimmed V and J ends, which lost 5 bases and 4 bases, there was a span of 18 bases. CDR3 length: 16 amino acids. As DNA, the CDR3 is TGTGCCAGTAGTTCGCCTTCGTATACAGGGTACAATGAGCAGTTCTTC. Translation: CASSSPSYTGYNEQFF.

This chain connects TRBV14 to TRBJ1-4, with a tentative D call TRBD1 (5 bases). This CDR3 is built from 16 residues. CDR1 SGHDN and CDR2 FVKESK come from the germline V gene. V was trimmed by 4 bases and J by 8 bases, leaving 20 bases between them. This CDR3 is CASSRGAGRVFEKLFF. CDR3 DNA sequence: TGTGCCAGCAGCCGGGGAGCGGGCAGGGTGTTCGAAAAACTGTTTTTT.

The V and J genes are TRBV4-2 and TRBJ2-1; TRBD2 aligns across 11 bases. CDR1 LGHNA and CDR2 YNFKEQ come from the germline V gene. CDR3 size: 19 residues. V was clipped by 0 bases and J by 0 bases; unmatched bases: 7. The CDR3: CASSQDGASGGSSYNEQFF. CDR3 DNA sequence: TGTGCCAGCAGCCAAGATGGGGCTAGCGGGGGGTCCTCCTACAATGAGCAGTTCTTC.

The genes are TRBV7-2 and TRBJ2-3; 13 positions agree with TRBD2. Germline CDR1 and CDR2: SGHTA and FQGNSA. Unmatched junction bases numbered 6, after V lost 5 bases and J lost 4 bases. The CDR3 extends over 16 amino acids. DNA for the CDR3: TGTGCCAGCAGCCCGGGGACTAGCGGGGTTGCAGATACGCAGTATTTT. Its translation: CASSPGTSGVADTQYF.

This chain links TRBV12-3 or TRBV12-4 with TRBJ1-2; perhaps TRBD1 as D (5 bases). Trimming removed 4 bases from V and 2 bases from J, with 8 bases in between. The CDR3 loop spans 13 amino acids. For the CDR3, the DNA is TGTGCCAGCAGTTCAGACAGAAACTATGGCTACACCTTC. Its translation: CASSSDRNYGYTF.

The CDR3 reads CASSRGPTEAFF. CDR3 nucleotide sequence: TGTGCCAGTAGTAGGGGGCCCACTGAAGCTTTCTTT. V usage is TRBV19 and J usage is TRBJ1-1; tentatively, D is TRBD1 (6 bases). CDR3 size: 12 residues. Germline-derived CDR1 and CDR2 are LNHDA and SQIVND (reference sequence). V gave up 4 bases and J gave up 4 bases, with 7 bases separating them. Looking up the rest from reference TRBV19 and TRBJ1-1 gives the full variable domain: DGGITQSPKYLFRKEGQNVTLSCEQNLNHDAMYWYRQDPGQGLRLIYYSQIVNDFQKGDIAEGYSVSREKKESFPLTVTSAQKNPTAFYLCASSRGPTEAFFGQGTRLTVV.

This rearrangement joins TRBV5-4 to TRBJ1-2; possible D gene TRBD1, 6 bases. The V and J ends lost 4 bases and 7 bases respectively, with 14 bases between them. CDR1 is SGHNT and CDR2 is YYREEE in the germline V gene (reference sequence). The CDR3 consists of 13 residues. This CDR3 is CASSLDSLGGYTF. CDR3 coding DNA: TGTGCCAGCAGCCTGGACAGCCTTGGTGGCTACACCTTC.

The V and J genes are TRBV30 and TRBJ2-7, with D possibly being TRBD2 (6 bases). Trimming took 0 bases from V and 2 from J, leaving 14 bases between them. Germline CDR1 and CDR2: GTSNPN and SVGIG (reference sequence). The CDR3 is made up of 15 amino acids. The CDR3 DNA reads TGTGCCTGGAGTGTACCAGGACTACCTACCTACGAGCAGTACTTC. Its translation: CAWSVPGLPTYEQYF.

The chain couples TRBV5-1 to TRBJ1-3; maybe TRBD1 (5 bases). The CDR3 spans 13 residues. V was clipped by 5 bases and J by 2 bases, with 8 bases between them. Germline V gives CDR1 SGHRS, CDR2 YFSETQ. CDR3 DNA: TGCGCCAGCAGAGGGGAGGCTGGAAACACCATATATTTT. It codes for CASRGEAGNTIYF.

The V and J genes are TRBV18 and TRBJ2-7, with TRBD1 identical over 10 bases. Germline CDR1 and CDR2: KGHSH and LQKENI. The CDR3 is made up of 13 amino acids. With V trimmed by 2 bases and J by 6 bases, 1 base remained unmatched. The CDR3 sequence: CASSPRDRGEQYF. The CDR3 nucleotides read TGTGCCAGCTCACCAAGGGACAGGGGCGAGCAGTACTTC.

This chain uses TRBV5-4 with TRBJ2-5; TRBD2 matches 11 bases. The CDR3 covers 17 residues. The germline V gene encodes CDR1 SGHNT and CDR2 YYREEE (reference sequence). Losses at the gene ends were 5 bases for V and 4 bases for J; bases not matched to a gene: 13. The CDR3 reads CASSLALAGGAGETQYF. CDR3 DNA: TGTGCCAGCAGTTTAGCATTAGCGGGGGGGGCCGGAGAGACCCAGTACTTC.

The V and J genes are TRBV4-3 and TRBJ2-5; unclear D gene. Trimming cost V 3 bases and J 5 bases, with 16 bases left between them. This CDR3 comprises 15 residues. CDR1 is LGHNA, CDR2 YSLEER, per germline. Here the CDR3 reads CASSQSQDGRETQYF. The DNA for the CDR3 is TGCGCCAGCAGCCAGAGTCAGGATGGTCGGGAGACCCAGTACTTC.

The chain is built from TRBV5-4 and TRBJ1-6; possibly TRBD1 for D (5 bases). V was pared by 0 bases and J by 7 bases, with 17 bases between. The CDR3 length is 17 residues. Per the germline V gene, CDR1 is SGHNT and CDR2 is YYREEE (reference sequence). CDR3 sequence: CASSLGQGAFRNSPLHF. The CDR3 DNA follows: TGTGCCAGCAGCTTGGGGCAGGGTGCCTTCAGGAATTCACCCCTCCACTTT.

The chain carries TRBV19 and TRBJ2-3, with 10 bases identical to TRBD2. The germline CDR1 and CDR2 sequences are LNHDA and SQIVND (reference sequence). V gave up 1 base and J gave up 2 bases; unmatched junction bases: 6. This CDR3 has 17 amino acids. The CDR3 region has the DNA TGTGCCAGTAGTATAGTGAGGCTAGCGGGGGACACAGATACGCAGTATTTT. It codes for CASSIVRLAGDTDTQYF.

CDR3 loop: CASSIGLGVSNQPQHF. CDR3 coding DNA: TGTGCCAGTAGTATAGGGTTGGGAGTTAGCAATCAGCCCCAGCATTTT. This chain links TRBV19 with TRBJ1-5; no firm D call. Germline lookup yields CDR1 LNHDA and CDR2 SQIVND (reference sequence). The CDR3 consists of 16 residues. The V gene lost 1 base and the J gene lost 0 bases, with 10 bases spanning the gap.